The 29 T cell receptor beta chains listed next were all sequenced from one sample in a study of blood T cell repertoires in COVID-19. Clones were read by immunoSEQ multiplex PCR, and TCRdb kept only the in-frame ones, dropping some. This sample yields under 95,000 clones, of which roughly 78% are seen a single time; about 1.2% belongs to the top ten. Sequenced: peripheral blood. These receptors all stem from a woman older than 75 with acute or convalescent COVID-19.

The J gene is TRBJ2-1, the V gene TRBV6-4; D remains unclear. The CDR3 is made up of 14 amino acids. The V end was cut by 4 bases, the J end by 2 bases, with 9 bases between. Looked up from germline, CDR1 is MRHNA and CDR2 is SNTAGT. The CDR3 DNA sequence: TGTGCCAGCAGTGGCAGTTACCCCTACAATGAGCAGTTCTTC. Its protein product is CASSGSYPYNEQFF.

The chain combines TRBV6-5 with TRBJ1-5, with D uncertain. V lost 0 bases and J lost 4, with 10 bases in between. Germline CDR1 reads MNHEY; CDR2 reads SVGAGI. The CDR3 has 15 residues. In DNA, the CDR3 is TGTGCCAGCAGTTACTCGTCCCCCCTAAATCAGCCCCAGCATTTT. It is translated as CASSYSSPLNQPQHF.

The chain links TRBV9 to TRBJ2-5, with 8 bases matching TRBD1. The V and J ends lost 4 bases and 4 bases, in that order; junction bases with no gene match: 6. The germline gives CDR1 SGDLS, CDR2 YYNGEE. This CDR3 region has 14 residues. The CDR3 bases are TGTGCCAGCAGCTCCCAGGGGGCGCGAGAGACCCAGTACTTC. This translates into CASSSQGARETQYF.

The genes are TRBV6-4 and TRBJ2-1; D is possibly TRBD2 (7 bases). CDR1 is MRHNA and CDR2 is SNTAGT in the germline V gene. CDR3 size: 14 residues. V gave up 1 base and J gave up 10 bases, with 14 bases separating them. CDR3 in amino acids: CASSDLGGAGEQFF. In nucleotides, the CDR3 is TGTGCCAGCAGTGACTTGGGGGGGGCAGGGGAGCAGTTCTTC.

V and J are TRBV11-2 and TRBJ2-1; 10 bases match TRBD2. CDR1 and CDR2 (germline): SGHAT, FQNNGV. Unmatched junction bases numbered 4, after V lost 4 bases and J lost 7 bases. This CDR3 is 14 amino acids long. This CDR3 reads CASSWSGGGNEQFF. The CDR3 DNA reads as TGTGCCAGCAGCTGGAGCGGGGGGGGGAATGAGCAGTTCTTC.

CDR3 in DNA: TGTGCCAGCAGTGAAAACGTTGGACTACAAAACATTCAGTACTTC. It translates to CASSENVGLQNIQYF. This chain joins TRBV6-1 and TRBJ2-4, with D possibly TRBD2 on 6 matching bases. The CDR3 sequence is 15 residues long. The V gene's germline CDR1 is MNHNS and CDR2 SASEGT. The V end was cut by 2 bases, the J end by 5 bases, with 13 bases between.

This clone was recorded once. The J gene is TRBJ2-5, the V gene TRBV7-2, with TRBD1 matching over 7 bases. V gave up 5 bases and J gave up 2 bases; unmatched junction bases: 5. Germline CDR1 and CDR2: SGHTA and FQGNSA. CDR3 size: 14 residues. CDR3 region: CASSRDSTQETQYF. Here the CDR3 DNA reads TGTGCCAGCAGCCGGGACAGCACTCAAGAGACCCAGTACTTC. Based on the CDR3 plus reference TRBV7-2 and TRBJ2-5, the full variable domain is GAGVSQSPSNKVTEKGKDVELRCDPISGHTALYWYRQSLGQGLEFLIYFQGNSAPDKSGLPSDRFSAERTGGSVSTLTIQRTQQEDSAVYLCASSRDSTQETQYFGPGTRLLVL.

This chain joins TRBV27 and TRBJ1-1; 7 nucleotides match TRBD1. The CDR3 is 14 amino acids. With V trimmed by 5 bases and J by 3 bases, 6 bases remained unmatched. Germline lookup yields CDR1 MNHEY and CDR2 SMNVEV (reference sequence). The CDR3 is CASSAGTGDTEAFF. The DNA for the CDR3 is TGTGCCAGCAGTGCCGGAACAGGGGACACTGAAGCTTTCTTT.

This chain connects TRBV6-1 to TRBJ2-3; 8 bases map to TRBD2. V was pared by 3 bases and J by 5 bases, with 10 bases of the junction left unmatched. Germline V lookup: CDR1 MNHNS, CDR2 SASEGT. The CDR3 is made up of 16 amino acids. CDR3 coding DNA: TGTGCCAGCAGTGATTGGGCGGGGGGCAAGGGAGATACGCAGTATTTT. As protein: CASSDWAGGKGDTQYF.

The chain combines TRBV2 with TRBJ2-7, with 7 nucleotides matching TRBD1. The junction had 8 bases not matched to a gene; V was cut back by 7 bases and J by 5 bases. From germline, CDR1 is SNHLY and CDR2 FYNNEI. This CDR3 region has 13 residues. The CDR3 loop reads CASKLTGKDEQYF. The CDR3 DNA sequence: TGTGCCAGCAAGTTGACAGGGAAGGACGAGCAGTACTTC. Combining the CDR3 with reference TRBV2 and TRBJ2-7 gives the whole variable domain EPEVTQTPSHQVTQMGQEVILRCVPISNHLYFYWYRQILGQKVEFLVSFYNNEISEKSEIFDDQFSVERPDGSNFTLKIRSTKLEDSAMYFCASKLTGKDEQYFGPGTRLTVT.

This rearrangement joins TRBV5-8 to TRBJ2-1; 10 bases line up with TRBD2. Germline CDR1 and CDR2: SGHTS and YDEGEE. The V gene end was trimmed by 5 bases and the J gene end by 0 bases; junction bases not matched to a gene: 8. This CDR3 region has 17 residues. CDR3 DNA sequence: TGTGCCAGCAGGCCTAGCCCTAGCGGGAGCTCCTACAATGAGCAGTTCTTC. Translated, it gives CASRPSPSGSSYNEQFF.

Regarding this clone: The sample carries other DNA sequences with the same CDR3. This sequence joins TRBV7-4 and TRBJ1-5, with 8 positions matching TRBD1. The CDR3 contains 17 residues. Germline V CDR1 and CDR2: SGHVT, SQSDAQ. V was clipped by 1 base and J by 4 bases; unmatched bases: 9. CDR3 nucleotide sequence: TGTGCCAGCAGCTTAGAACGGCCGGACAGGGAGAATCAGCCCCAGCATTTT. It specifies CASSLERPDRENQPQHF.

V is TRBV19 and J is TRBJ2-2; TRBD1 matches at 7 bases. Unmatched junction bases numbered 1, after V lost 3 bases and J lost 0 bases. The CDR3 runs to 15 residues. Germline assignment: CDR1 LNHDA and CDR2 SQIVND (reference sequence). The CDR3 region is CASSIQGANTGELFF. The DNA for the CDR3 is TGTGCCAGTAGTATTCAGGGGGCGAACACCGGGGAGCTGTTTTTT.

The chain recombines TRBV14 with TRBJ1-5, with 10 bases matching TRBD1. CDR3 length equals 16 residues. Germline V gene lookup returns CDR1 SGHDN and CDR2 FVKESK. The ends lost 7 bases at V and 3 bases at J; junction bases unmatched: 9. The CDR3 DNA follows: TGTGCCAGCACCCATCGGGACAGGGGACCCAATCAGCCCCAGCATTTT. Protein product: CASTHRDRGPNQPQHF.

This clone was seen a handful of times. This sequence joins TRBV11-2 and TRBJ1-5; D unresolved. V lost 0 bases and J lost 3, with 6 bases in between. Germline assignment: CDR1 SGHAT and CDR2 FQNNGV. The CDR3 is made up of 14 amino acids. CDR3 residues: CASSLELINQPQHF. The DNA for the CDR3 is TGTGCCAGCAGCTTAGAGTTAATCAATCAGCCCCAGCATTTT.

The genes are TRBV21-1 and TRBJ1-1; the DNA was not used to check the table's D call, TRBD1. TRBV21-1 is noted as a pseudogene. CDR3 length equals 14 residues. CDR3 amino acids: CASREGGPNTEAFF. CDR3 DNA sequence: TGTGCCAGCAGGGAAGGGGGCCCGAACACTGAAGCTTTCTTT.

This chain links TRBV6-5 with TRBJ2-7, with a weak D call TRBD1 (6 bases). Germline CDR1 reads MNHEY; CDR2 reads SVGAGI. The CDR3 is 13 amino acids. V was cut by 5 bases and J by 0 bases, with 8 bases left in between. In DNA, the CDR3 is TGTGCCAGCAGTAGGGGGTCCTCCTACGAGCAGTACTTC. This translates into CASSRGSSYEQYF.

The CDR3 DNA reads as TGTGCCAGCAGTAGCGGGATGGAGACCCAGTACTTC. Its translation is CASSSGMETQYF. The V call is TRBV28, the J call TRBJ2-5; 7 nucleotides match TRBD2. V lost 5 bases and J lost 5; bases outside the gene matches: 2. This CDR3 has 12 amino acids. Germline V gene data show CDR1 as MDHEN and CDR2 as SYDVKM.

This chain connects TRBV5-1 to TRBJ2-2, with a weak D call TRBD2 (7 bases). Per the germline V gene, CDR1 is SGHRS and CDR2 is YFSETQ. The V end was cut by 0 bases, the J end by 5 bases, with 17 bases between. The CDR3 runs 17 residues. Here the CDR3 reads CASSLVRGAVRTGELFF. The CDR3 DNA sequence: TGCGCCAGCAGCTTGGTCCGGGGGGCGGTAAGGACCGGGGAGCTGTTTTTT.

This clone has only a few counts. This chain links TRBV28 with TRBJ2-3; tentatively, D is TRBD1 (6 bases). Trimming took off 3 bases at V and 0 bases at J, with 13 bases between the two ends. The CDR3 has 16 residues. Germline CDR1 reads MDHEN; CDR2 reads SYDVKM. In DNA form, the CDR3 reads TGTGCCAGCAGTTTCTACCGGGACATAAGCACAGATACGCAGTATTTT. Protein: CASSFYRDISTDTQYF.

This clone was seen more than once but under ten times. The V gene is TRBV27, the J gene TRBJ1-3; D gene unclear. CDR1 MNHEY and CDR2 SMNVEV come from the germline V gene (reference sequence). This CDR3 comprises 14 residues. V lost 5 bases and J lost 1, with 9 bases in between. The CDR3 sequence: CASSITHSGNTIYF. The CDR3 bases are TGTGCCAGCAGTATAACACATTCTGGAAACACCATATATTTT.

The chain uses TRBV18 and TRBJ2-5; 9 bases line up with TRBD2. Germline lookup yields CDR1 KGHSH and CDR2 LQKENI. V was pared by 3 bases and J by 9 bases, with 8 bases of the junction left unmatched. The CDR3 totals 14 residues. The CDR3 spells CASSPGLAREPQYF. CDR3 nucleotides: TGTGCCAGCTCACCGGGACTAGCTCGCGAGCCCCAGTACTTC. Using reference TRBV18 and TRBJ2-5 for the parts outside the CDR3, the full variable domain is NAGVMQNPRHLVRRRGQEARLRCSPMKGHSHVYWYRQLPEEGLKFMVYLQKENIIDESGMPKERFSAEFPKEGPSILRIQQVVRGDSAAYFCASSPGLAREPQYFGPGTRLLVL.

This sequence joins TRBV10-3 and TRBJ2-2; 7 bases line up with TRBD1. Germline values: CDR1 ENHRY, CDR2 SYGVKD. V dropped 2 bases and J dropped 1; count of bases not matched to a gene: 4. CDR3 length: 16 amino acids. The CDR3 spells CAISETRTGNTGELFF. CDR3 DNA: TGTGCCATCAGTGAGACGAGGACAGGGAACACCGGGGAGCTGTTTTTT.

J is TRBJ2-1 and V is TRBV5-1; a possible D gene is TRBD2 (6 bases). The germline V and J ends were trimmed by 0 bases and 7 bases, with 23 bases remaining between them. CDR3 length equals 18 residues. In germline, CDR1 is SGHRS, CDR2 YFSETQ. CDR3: CASSLGGIGAGLRNEQFF. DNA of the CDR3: TGCGCCAGCAGCTTGGGGGGGATAGGCGCGGGATTAAGAAATGAGCAGTTCTTC.

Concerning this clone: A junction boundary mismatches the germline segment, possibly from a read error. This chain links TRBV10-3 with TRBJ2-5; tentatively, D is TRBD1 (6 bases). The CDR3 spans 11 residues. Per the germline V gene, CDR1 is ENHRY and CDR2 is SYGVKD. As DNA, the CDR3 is TGTGCCATCAGTGAGAACAACAGGGTGGACTTC. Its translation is CAISENNRVDF.

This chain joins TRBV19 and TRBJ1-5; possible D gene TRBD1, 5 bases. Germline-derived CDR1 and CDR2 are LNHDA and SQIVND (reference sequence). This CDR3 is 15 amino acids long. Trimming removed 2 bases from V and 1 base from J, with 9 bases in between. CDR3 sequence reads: CASSIPQGSNQPQHF. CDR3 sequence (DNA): TGTGCCAGTAGTATACCCCAGGGAAGCAATCAGCCCCAGCATTTT.

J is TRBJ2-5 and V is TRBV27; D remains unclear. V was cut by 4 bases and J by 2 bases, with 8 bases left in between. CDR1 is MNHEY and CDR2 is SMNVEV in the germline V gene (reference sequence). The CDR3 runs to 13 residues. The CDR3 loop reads CASSSTPQETQYF. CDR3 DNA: TGTGCCAGCAGTTCCACACCTCAAGAGACCCAGTACTTC.

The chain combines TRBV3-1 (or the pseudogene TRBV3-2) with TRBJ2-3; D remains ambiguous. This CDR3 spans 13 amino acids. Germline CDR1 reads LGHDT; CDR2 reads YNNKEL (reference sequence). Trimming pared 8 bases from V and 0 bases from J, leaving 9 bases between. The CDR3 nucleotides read TGTGCCAGCGTAGAAACTAGCACAGATACGCAGTATTTT. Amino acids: CASVETSTDTQYF.

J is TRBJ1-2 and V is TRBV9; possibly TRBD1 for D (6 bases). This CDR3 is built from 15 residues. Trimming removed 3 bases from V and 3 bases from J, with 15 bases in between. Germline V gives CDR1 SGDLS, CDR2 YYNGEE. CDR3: CASSGGGGRDYGYTF. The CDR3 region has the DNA TGTGCCAGCAGCGGAGGCGGGGGGCGCGACTATGGCTACACCTTC.